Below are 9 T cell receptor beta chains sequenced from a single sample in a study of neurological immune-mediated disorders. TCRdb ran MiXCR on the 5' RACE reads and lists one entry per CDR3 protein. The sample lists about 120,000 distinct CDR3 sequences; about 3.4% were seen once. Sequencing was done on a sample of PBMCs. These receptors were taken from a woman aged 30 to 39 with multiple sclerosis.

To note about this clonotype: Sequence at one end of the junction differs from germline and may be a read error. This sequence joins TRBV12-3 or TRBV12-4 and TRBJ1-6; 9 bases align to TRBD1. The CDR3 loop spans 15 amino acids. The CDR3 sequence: CASSFSRQGGSTLNF. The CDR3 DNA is TGTGCCAGCAGTTTCAGTCGACAGGGGGGTTCAACCCTCAACTTT.

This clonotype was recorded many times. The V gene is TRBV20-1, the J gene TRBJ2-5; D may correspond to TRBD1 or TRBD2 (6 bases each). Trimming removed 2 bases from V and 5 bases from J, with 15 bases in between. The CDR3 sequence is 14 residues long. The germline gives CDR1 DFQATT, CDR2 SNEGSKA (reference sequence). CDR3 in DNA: TGCAGTGCTAGACTGGAGGGGGTCTGGGAGACCCAGTACTTC. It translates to CSARLEGVWETQYF.

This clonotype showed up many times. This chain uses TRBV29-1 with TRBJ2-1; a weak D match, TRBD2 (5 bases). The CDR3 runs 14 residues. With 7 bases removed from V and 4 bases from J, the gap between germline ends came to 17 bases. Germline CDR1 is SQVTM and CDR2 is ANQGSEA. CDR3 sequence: CSAEVGRRYNEQFF. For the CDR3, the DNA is TGCAGCGCAGAGGTCGGTAGGAGGTACAATGAGCAGTTCTTC.

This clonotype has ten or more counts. Here the CDR3 reads CSVLGMEGTYEQYF. The CDR3 nucleotides read TGCAGCGTCCTAGGCATGGAGGGAACCTACGAGCAGTACTTC. The chain recombines TRBV29-1 with TRBJ2-7; possibly TRBD2 for D (6 bases). Germline CDR1 SQVTM, CDR2 ANQGSEA. The CDR3 is made up of 14 amino acids. V lost 6 bases and J 2 bases, leaving 17 bases between the germline ends.

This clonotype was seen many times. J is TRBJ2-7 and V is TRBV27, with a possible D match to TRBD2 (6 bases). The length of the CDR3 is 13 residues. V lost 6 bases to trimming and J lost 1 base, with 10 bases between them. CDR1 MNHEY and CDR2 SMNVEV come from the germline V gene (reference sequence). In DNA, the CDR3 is TGTGCCAGCAGCCCCGGGAGTTCCTACGAGCAGTACTTC. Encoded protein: CASSPGSSYEQYF.

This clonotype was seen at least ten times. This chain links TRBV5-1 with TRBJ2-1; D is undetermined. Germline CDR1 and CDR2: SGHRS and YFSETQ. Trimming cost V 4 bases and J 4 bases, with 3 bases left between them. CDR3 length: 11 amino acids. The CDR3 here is CASSDYNEQFF. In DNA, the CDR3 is TGCGCCAGCAGCGATTACAATGAGCAGTTCTTC.

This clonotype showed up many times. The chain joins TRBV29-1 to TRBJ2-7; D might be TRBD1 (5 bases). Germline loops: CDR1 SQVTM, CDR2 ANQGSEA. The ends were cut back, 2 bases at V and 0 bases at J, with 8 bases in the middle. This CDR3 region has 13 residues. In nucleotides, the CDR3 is TGCAGCGTTGAATATGACAGCTCCTACGAGCAGTACTTC. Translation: CSVEYDSSYEQYF.

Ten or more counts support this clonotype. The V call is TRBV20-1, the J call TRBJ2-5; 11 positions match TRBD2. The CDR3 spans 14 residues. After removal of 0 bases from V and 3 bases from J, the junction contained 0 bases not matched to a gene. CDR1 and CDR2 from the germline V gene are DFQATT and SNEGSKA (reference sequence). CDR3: CSARELAGEETQYF. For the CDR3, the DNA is TGCAGTGCTAGAGAACTAGCGGGAGAAGAGACCCAGTACTTC.

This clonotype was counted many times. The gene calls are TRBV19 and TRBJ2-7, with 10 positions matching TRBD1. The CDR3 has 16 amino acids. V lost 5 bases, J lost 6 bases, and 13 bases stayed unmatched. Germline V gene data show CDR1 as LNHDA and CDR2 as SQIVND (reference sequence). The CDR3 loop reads CASSLLGGQGNGEQYF. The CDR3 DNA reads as TGTGCCAGTAGTCTCCTAGGGGGACAGGGGAACGGCGAGCAGTACTTC.